This T cell receptor beta chain appears in the sequencing data of a study of shared clonotypes between healthy human individuals. In regard to this clone: The identical CDR3 is also encoded by other nucleotide sequences in the sample.

The CDR3 is 13 residues long. V trimming: 5 bases; J trimming: 5 bases; junction bases outside the gene matches: 3. CDR1 and CDR2 (germline): ENHRY, SYGVKD. The protocol was immunoSEQ multiplex PCR, while the TCRdb copy is restricted to in-frame clones and leaves out a portion. The sample lists 2.5 million or so clones; roughly nine tenths were seen once. The chain employs TRBV10-3 and TRBJ2-5, with 9 nucleotides matching TRBD1. Sample: naive CD4+ T cells sorted from blood. The subset: CD45RA+ positively selected. The receptor was isolated from a man younger than 35 in good health. As DNA, the CDR3 is TGTGCCATCAGTAAGACAGGGGGGGAGACCCAGTACTTC. Its translation is CAISKTGGETQYF.